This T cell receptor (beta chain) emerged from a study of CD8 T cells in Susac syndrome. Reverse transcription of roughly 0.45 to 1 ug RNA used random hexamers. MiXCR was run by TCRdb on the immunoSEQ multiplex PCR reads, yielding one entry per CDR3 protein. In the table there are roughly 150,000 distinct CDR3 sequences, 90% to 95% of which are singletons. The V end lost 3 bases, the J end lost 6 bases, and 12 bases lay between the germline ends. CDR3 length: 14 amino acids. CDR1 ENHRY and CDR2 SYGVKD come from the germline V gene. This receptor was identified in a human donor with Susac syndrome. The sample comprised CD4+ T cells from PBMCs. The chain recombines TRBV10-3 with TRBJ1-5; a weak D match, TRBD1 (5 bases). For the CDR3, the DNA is TGTGCCATCAGTGACAGGGAAGGGGCTCAGCCCCAGCATTTT. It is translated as CAISDREGAQPQHF.